These 27 T cell receptor beta chains were all obtained from the same sample, sequenced in a study of blood T cell repertoires in COVID-19. The method was immunoSEQ multiplex PCR; TCRdb's version includes in-frame clones alone and lacks a portion of them. The data show about 190,000 clones, with about 80% seen just once and approximately 7.8% held by the top ten. The sequenced sample consisted of peripheral blood. The receptors come from a woman in her sixties or seventies with COVID-19, enrolled during active disease.

This chain connects TRBV6-5 to TRBJ2-5; TRBD2 might be the D (6 bases). V was pared by 6 bases and J by 2 bases, with 10 bases between. The CDR3 contains 13 residues. CDR1 and CDR2 from the germline V gene are MNHEY and SVGAGI. The chain's CDR3 is CASSPGLQETQYF. In DNA, the CDR3 is TGTGCCAGCAGCCCAGGACTACAAGAGACCCAGTACTTC.

This rearrangement joins TRBV11-1 to TRBJ2-1; D not certain. V was cut by 1 base and J by 3 bases, with 10 bases left in between. Germline V lookup: CDR1 SGHAT, CDR2 FQDESV (reference sequence). This CDR3 has 15 amino acids. The CDR3 nucleotides are TGTGCCAGCAGCTTAGATCAGAACAGCTACAATGAGCAGTTCTTC. It codes for CASSLDQNSYNEQFF.

J is TRBJ2-2 and V is TRBV2; 10 nucleotides agree with TRBD1. CDR1 is SNHLY and CDR2 is FYNNEI in the germline V gene. Trimming at V came to 6 bases and at J to 4 bases, leaving 5 bases not matched to a gene. The CDR3 covers 15 residues. CDR3 sequence reads: CASSLTGGVTGELFF. As DNA, the CDR3 is TGTGCCAGCAGCCTGACAGGGGGCGTCACCGGGGAGCTGTTTTTT.

This clone came up once. The chain couples TRBV10-3 to TRBJ1-3; D ambiguous. This CDR3 is 12 amino acids long. Trimming shortened V by 3 bases and J by 8 bases, and 8 bases separated the two germline ends. The germline gives CDR1 ENHRY, CDR2 SYGVKD. In DNA, the CDR3 is TGTGCCATCAGTGACAGGAAAGACACCATATATTTT. This sequence encodes CAISDRKDTIYF.

This sequence joins TRBV30 and TRBJ1-5; a possible D gene is TRBD1 (6 bases). V gave up 4 bases and J gave up 7 bases, with 14 bases separating them. Germline CDR1 and CDR2: GTSNPN and SVGIG (reference sequence). The CDR3 has 13 residues. The CDR3: CAWNTGMRQPQHF. The DNA of the CDR3 is TGTGCCTGGAATACAGGGATGAGGCAGCCCCAGCATTTT.

This clone has only a few counts. This chain links TRBV11-1 with TRBJ2-7; D unresolved. Germline V gene data show CDR1 as SGHAT and CDR2 as FQDESV (reference sequence). The CDR3 covers 13 residues. V gave up 3 bases and J gave up 1 base, with 7 bases separating them. The DNA for the CDR3 is TGTGCCAGCAGCTTGGTCGAGTCCTACGAGCAGTACTTC. It translates to CASSLVESYEQYF.

The J gene is TRBJ2-5, the V gene TRBV5-4; D perhaps matches TRBD1 (6 bases). The CDR3 consists of 13 residues. CDR1 SGHNT and CDR2 YYREEE come from the germline V gene (reference sequence). V lost 3 bases, J lost 2 bases, and 8 bases lay in between. The CDR3 loop reads CASSSTGQETQYF. The CDR3 DNA reads as TGTGCCAGCAGCTCAACAGGGCAAGAGACCCAGTACTTC.

The chain is built from TRBV19 and TRBJ1-4; 9 positions agree with TRBD1. The germline V gene has CDR1 LNHDA and CDR2 SQIVND (reference sequence). The CDR3 has 15 amino acids. The junction had 2 bases not matched to a gene; V was cut back by 3 bases and J by 3 bases. In DNA, the CDR3 is TGTGCCAGTAGTATTGGGACAGGGCCTAATGAAAAACTGTTTTTT. Its protein product is CASSIGTGPNEKLFF.

V is TRBV5-1 and J is TRBJ1-1; perhaps TRBD1 as D (6 bases). This CDR3 is built from 16 residues. V was cut by 0 bases and J by 6 bases, with 18 bases left in between. Per germline, CDR1 SGHRS and CDR2 YFSETQ. The CDR3: CASSLVRGRGGAEAFF. The CDR3 region has the DNA TGCGCCAGCAGCTTGGTTCGCGGCAGGGGTGGCGCTGAAGCTTTCTTT.

This clone was picked up one time. This chain connects TRBV2 to TRBJ2-7, with 9 bases fitting TRBD1. The CDR3 runs to 15 residues. V gave up 4 bases and J gave up 4 bases; unmatched junction bases: 8. Germline lookup yields CDR1 SNHLY and CDR2 FYNNEI. The CDR3 DNA follows: TGTGCCAGCAGTGGGACCGGGACAGGGCGGTACGAGCAGTACTTC. Its translation is CASSGTGTGRYEQYF.

This clone has just one count. The rearrangement uses TRBV6-5 and TRBJ1-2; 7 nucleotides match TRBD1. The CDR3 runs to 14 residues. Trimming cost V 7 bases and J 7 bases; bases outside gene matches: 12. CDR1 is MNHEY and CDR2 is SVGAGI in the germline V gene. For the CDR3, the DNA is TGTGCCAGCAATATCGACAGGGCCTTATCTGGCTACACCTTC. Protein product: CASNIDRALSGYTF.

The chain is built from TRBV19 and TRBJ1-1; TRBD1 might be the D (6 bases). Germline V CDR1 and CDR2: LNHDA, SQIVND (reference sequence). The CDR3 runs 16 residues. V dropped 5 bases and J dropped 1 base, with 17 bases sitting between them. The CDR3, as DNA: TGTGCCAGTAGTCCTTACCTTCGGACAGAGAACACTGAAGCTTTCTTT. It encodes CASSPYLRTENTEAFF.

This clone showed up just once. The chain combines TRBV12-3 or TRBV12-4 with TRBJ1-6; unclear D gene. CDR3 length equals 13 residues. The V gene lost 2 bases and the J gene lost 7 bases, with 6 bases spanning the gap. CDR3 nucleotide sequence: TGTGCCAGCAGTTTATACAGAAATTCACCCCTCCACTTT. The encoded protein is CASSLYRNSPLHF.

The rearrangement links TRBV9 to TRBJ2-1; TRBD2 might be the D (5 bases). In germline, CDR1 is SGDLS, CDR2 YYNGEE. CDR3 length: 14 residues. V was trimmed by 0 bases and J by 5 bases, leaving 9 bases between them. The CDR3 protein is CASSVVGVNNEQFF. The CDR3 DNA sequence: TGTGCCAGCAGCGTAGTCGGGGTGAACAATGAGCAGTTCTTC.

This clone was seen a single time. V is TRBV28 and J is TRBJ2-5; TRBD1 agrees at 11 bases. The CDR3 covers 15 residues. The germline CDR1 and CDR2 sequences are MDHEN and SYDVKM. J was trimmed by 2 bases and V by 7 bases; bases with no gene match: 6. CDR3 in DNA: TGTGCCAGCACCAGGACAGGGGGCCCACAAGAGACCCAGTACTTC. Translated, it gives CASTRTGGPQETQYF.

The rearrangement joins TRBV2 to TRBJ2-1; 8 bases are a match to TRBD2. In germline, CDR1 is SNHLY, CDR2 FYNNEI. The CDR3 contains 16 residues. With 5 bases clipped from V and 5 bases from J, the junction kept 11 bases outside the gene matches. The CDR3 spells CASSRFGGAVDNEQFF. CDR3 nucleotide sequence: TGTGCCAGCAGTCGTTTCGGGGGGGCCGTCGACAATGAGCAGTTCTTC.

The rearrangement uses TRBV5-5 and TRBJ1-2; possibly TRBD1 for D (5 bases). V lost 7 bases, J lost 7 bases, and 17 bases lay in between. The germline gives CDR1 SGHKS, CDR2 YYEKEE (reference sequence). This CDR3 is built from 13 residues. The CDR3 DNA follows: TGTGCCAGCGGTTCGACAGCTGGGATTGGCTACACCTTC. Amino acids: CASGSTAGIGYTF. Filled out from reference TRBV5-5 and TRBJ1-2, the complete variable domain reads DAGVTQSPTHLIKTRGQQVTLRCSPISGHKSVSWYQQVLGQGPQFIFQYYEKEERGRGNFPDRFSARQFPNYSSELNVNALLLGDSALYLCASGSTAGIGYTFGSGTRLTVV.

This clone has just one count. The V and J genes are TRBV6-5 and TRBJ1-4, with D possibly being TRBD1 (6 bases). CDR1 MNHEY and CDR2 SVGAGI come from the germline V gene. Trimming shortened V by 7 bases and J by 3 bases, and 15 bases separated the two germline ends. CDR3 size: 15 residues. The CDR3 is CASTHSQGSNEKLFF. The CDR3 DNA is TGTGCCAGCACCCACAGTCAGGGGTCTAATGAAAAACTGTTTTTT.

The chain is built from TRBV5-1 and TRBJ1-4; perhaps TRBD1 as D (5 bases). The germline gives CDR1 SGHRS, CDR2 YFSETQ. The CDR3 contains 15 residues. Deletions cut 0 bases from V and 6 bases from J, with 12 bases between. The CDR3 DNA reads TGCGCCAGCAGCTTGGTTGGCAGGGCTGATGAAAAACTGTTTTTT. It translates to CASSLVGRADEKLFF.

This sequence joins TRBV19 and TRBJ2-2; 9 bases line up with TRBD1. V dropped 4 bases and J dropped 4; count of bases not matched to a gene: 4. The germline V gene encodes CDR1 LNHDA and CDR2 SQIVND (reference sequence). There are 15 residues in the CDR3. CDR3 nucleotide sequence: TGTGCCAGTAGTACGGGACAGGGTCCCACCGGGGAGCTGTTTTTT. Protein: CASSTGQGPTGELFF.

This clone has just one count. This rearrangement joins TRBV5-5 to TRBJ2-3, with a possible D match to TRBD2 (6 bases). V was clipped by 2 bases and J by 0 bases, with 13 bases between them. CDR1 SGHKS and CDR2 YYEKEE come from the germline V gene (reference sequence). The CDR3 has 16 amino acids. The CDR3 DNA reads as TGTGCCAGCAGCTTCCTCCCTAGCGCTAGCACAGATACGCAGTATTTT. Its translation is CASSFLPSASTDTQYF. Supplemented by reference TRBV5-5 and TRBJ2-3, the full variable domain reads DAGVTQSPTHLIKTRGQQVTLRCSPISGHKSVSWYQQVLGQGPQFIFQYYEKEERGRGNFPDRFSARQFPNYSSELNVNALLLGDSALYLCASSFLPSASTDTQYFGPGTRLTVL.

This chain links TRBV30 with TRBJ2-7; 7 bases agree with TRBD1. CDR1 and CDR2 (germline): GTSNPN, SVGIG (reference sequence). J gave up 3 bases and V 0 bases, and 29 bases lay outside the gene matches. The CDR3 extends over 22 amino acids. The CDR3 here is CAWSVLLSRQPGQFAHFYEQYV. The CDR3 bases are TGTGCCTGGAGTGTACTCTTGTCTCGTCAACCGGGACAGTTCGCCCATTTCTACGAGCAGTACGTC.

V is TRBV27 and J is TRBJ1-1; a possible D gene is TRBD1 (6 bases). The germline CDR1 and CDR2 sequences are MNHEY and SMNVEV (reference sequence). The CDR3 is 14 residues long. Trimming stripped 2 bases from V and 1 base from J, with 8 bases between. The CDR3 DNA follows: TGTGCCAGCAGTTTAGACAGGCGGAACACTGAAGCTTTCTTT. It codes for CASSLDRRNTEAFF.

This clone was detected only a few times. The chain couples TRBV6-1 to TRBJ2-7; D is perhaps TRBD1 (8 bases). The length of the CDR3 is 14 residues. The V and J ends lost 2 bases and 3 bases respectively, with 11 bases between them. Germline CDR1 MNHNS, CDR2 SASEGT. The CDR3 region is CASSENRGGYEQYF. CDR3 bases: TGTGCCAGCAGTGAAAACAGGGGGGGCTACGAGCAGTACTTC.

The chain links TRBV6-1 to TRBJ1-4; possibly TRBD1 for D (6 bases). The CDR3 loop spans 14 amino acids. Trimming pared 1 base from V and 5 bases from J, leaving 8 bases between. The germline V gene encodes CDR1 MNHNS and CDR2 SASEGT. The CDR3 loop is CASSEETGNEKLFF. The CDR3 DNA reads as TGTGCCAGCAGTGAAGAAACAGGGAATGAAAAACTGTTTTTT.

This clone came up once. V is TRBV11-2 and J is TRBJ2-6; a weak D match, TRBD2 (5 bases). CDR1 is SGHAT and CDR2 is FQNNGV in the germline V gene. The V end lost 8 bases, the J end lost 1 base, and 18 bases lay between the germline ends. The CDR3 runs 17 residues. As DNA, the CDR3 is TGTGCCAGCCGGGCCAAGGGAGTGTTTTCTGGGGCCAACGTCCTGACTTTC. This encodes CASRAKGVFSGANVLTF.

This clone came up a few times. The chain carries TRBV25-1 and TRBJ1-2; D is ambiguous. Germline assignment: CDR1 MGHDK and CDR2 SYGVNS. CDR3 length: 14 amino acids. V was clipped by 1 base and J by 3 bases, with 9 bases between them. DNA of the CDR3: TGTGCCAGCAGTGAATCAGGCGAAGACTATGGCTACACCTTC. This gives the protein CASSESGEDYGYTF.